Sequencing of this T cell receptor beta chain was carried out in a study of T cells after yellow fever vaccination. MiXCR, applied by TCRdb to the 5' RACE reads, yields one record per CDR3 protein. Among 250,000 to 300,000 distinct CDR3 sequences listed, approximately 12% were seen once. This clonotype was recorded a few times. The germline V gene encodes CDR1 SGHRS and CDR2 YFSETQ. Trimming pared 0 bases from V and 3 bases from J, leaving 7 bases between. The CDR3 runs to 13 residues. The rearrangement links TRBV5-1 to TRBJ2-7; no firm D call. Sequenced material: CD4+ T cells sorted from PBMCs, taken 45 days after the yellow fever booster vaccination. The source is a man younger than 45 who received the YFV17D yellow fever vaccine. The CDR3 sequence: CASSLEANYEQYF. As DNA, the CDR3 is TGCGCCAGCAGCTTGGAGGCAAACTACGAGCAGTACTTC. Full variable domain (remainder filled in from reference TRBV5-1 and TRBJ2-7): KAGVTQTPRYLIKTRGQQVTLSCSPISGHRSVSWYQQTPGQGLQFLFEYFSETQRNKGNFPGRFSGRQFSNSRSEMNVSTLELGDSALYLCASSLEANYEQYFGPGTRLTVT.